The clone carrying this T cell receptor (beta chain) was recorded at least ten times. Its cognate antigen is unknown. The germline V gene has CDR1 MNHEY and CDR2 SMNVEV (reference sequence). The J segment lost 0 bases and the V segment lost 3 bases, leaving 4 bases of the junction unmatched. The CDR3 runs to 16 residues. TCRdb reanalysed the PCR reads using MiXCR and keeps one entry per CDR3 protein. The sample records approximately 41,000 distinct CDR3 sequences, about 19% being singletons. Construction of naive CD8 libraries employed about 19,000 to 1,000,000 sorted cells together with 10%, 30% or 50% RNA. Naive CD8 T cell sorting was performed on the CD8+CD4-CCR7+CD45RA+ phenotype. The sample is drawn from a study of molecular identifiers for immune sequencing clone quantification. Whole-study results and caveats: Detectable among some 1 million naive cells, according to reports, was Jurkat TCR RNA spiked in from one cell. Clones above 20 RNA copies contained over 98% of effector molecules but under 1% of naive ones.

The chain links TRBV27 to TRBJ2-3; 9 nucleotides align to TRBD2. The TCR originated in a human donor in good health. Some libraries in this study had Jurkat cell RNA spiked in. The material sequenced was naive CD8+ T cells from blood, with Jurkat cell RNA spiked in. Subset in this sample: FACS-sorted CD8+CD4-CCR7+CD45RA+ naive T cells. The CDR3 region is CASSFGTSGSTDTQYF. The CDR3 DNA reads TGTGCCAGCAGTTTCGGTACTAGCGGGAGCACAGATACGCAGTATTTT.